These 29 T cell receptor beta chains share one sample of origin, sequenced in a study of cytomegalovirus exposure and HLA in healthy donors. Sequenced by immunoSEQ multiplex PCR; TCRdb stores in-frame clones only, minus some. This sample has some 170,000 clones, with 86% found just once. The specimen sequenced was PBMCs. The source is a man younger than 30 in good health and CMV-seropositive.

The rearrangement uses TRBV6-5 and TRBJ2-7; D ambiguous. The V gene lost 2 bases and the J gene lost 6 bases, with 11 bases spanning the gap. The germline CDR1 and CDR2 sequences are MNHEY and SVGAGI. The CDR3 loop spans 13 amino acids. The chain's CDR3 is CASSYGPALEQYF. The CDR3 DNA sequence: TGTGCCAGCAGTTACGGGCCTGCGCTCGAGCAGTACTTC.

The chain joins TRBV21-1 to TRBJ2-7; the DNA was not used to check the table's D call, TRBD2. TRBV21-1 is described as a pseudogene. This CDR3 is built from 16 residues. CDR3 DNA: TGTGCCAGCAGCATTCGCGGCAACCTGAGCTCCTACGAGCAGTACTTC. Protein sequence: CASSIRGNLSSYEQYF.

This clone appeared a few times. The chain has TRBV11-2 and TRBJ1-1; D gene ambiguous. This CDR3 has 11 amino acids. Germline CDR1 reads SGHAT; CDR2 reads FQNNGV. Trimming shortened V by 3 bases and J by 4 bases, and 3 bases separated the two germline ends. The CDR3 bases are TGTGCCAGCAGCTTTAGCACTGAAGCTTTCTTT. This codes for CASSFSTEAFF.

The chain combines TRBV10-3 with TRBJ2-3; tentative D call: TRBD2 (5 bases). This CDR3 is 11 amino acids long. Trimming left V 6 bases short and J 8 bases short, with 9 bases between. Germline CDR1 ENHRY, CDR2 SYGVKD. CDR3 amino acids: CAIRTNGTQYF. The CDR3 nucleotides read TGTGCCATCAGGACTAATGGTACGCAGTATTTT.

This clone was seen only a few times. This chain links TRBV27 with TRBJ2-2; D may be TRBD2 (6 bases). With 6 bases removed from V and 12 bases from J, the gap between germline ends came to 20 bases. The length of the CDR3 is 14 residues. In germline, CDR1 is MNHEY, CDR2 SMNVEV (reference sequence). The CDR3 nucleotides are TGTGCCAGCAGCTATAATTCCCACCGGGAGAAGCTGTTTTTT. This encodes CASSYNSHREKLFF.

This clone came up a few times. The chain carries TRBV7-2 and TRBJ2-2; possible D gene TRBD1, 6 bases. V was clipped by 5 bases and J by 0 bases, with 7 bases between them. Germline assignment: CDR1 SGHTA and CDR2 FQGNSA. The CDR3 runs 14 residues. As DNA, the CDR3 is TGTGCCAGCAGCGGGGGCACGAACACCGGGGAGCTGTTTTTT. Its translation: CASSGGTNTGELFF.

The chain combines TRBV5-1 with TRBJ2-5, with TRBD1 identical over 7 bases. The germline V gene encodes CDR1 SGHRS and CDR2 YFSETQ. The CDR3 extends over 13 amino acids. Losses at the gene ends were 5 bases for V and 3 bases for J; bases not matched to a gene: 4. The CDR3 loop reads CASRPGTEETQYF. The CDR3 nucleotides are TGCGCCAGCAGGCCCGGGACAGAAGAGACCCAGTACTTC.

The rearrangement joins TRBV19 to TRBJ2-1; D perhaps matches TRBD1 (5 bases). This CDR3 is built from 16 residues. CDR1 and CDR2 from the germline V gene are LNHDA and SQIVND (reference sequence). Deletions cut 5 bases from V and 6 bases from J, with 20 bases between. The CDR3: CASSPPAVGLINEQFF. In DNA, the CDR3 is TGTGCCAGTAGTCCCCCGGCGGTGGGGCTTATCAATGAGCAGTTCTTC.

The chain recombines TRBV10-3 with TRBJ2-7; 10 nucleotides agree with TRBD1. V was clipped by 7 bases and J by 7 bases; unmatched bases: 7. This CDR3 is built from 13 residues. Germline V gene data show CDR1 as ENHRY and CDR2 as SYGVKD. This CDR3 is CAINGQGEGEQYF. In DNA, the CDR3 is TGTGCCATCAATGGACAGGGGGAAGGGGAGCAGTACTTC.

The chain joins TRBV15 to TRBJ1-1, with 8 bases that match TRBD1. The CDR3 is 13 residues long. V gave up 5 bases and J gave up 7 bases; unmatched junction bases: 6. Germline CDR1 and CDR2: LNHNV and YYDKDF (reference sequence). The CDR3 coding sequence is TGTGCCACCAGCGGCAGGACAGGGCTTGAAGCTTTCTTT. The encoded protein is CATSGRTGLEAFF.

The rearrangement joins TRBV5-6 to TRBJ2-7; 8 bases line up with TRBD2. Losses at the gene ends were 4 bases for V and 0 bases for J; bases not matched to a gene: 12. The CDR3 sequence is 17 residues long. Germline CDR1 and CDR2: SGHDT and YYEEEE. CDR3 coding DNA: TGTGCCAGCAGCGACCTCTACGGCGGGGGGACCTCCTACGAGCAGTACTTC. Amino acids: CASSDLYGGGTSYEQYF. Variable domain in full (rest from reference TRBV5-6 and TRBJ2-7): DAGVTQSPTHLIKTRGQQVTLRCSPKSGHDTVSWYQQALGQGPQFIFQYYEEEERQRGNFPDRFSGHQFPNYSSELNVNALLLGDSALYLCASSDLYGGGTSYEQYFGPGTRLTVT.

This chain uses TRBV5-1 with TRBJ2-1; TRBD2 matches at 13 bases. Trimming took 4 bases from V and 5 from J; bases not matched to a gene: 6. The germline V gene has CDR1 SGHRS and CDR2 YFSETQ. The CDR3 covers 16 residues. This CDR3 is CASSVTSGGPNNEQFF. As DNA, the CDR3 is TGCGCCAGCAGCGTGACTAGCGGGGGGCCGAACAATGAGCAGTTCTTC.

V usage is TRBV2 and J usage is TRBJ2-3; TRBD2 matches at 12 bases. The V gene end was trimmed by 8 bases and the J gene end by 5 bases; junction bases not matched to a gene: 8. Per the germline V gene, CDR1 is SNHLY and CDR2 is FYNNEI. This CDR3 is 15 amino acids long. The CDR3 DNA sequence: TGTGCCAGCGCTGGGCCTAGCGGGAGGGGAGATACGCAGTATTTT. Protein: CASAGPSGRGDTQYF.

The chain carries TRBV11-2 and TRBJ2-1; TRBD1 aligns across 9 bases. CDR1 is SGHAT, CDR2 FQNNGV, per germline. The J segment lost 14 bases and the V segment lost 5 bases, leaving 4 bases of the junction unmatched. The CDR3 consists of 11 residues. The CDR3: CASSHGQGKFF. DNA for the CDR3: TGTGCCAGCAGCCATGGACAGGGGAAGTTCTTC. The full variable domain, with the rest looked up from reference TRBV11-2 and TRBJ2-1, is EAGVAQSPRYKIIEKRQSVAFWCNPISGHATLYWYQQILGQGPKLLIQFQNNGVVDDSQLPKDRFSAERLKGVDSTLKIQPAKLEDSAVYLCASSHGQGKFFGPGTRLTVL.

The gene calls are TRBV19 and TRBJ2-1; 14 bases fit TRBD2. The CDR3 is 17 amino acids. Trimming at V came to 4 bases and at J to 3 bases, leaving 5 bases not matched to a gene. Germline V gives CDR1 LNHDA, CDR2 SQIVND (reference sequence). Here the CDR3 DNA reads TGTGCCAGTAGTAAAGGACTAGCGGGAGGACTCTACAATGAGCAGTTCTTC. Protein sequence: CASSKGLAGGLYNEQFF.

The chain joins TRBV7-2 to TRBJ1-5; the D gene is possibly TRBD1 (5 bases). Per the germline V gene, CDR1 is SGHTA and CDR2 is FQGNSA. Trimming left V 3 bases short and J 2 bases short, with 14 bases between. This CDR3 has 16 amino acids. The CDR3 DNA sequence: TGTGCCAGCAGCTTGCTAGCCGGGGGTGGCAATCAGCCCCAGCATTTT. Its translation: CASSLLAGGGNQPQHF.

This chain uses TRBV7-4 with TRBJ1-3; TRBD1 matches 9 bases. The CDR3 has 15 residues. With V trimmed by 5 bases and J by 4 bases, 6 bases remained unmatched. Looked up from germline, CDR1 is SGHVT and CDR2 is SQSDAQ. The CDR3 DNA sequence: TGTGCCAGCAGCCCCGGGGACAGGGCGGGAAACACCATATATTTT. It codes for CASSPGDRAGNTIYF.

This CDR3 reads CASSQTGTFEQFF. The CDR3 DNA is TGTGCCAGCAGTCAAACCGGGACATTTGAGCAGTTCTTC. The gene calls are TRBV28 and TRBJ2-1; D might be TRBD1 (6 bases). Per germline, CDR1 MDHEN and CDR2 SYDVKM. V lost 5 bases and J lost 9, with 14 bases in between. The CDR3 is 13 residues long.

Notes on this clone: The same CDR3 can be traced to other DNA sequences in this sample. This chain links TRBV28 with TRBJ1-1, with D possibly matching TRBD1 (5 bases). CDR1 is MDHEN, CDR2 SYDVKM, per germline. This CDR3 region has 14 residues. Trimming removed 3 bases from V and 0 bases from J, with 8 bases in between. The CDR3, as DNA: TGTGCCAGCAGTTTGGGGCAGCTGAACACTGAAGCTTTCTTT. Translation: CASSLGQLNTEAFF. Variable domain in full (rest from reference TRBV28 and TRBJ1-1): DVKVTQSSRYLVKRTGEKVFLECVQDMDHENMFWYRQDPGLGLRLIYFSYDVKMKEKGDIPEGYSVSREKKERFSLILESASTNQTSMYLCASSLGQLNTEAFFGQGTRLTVV.

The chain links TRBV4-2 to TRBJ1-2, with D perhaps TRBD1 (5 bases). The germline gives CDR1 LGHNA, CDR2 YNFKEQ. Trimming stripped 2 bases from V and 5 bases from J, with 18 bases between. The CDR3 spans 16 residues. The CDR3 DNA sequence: TGTGCCAGCAGCCAACAACCGGGAGAGTCAGGGTATGGCTACACCTTC. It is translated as CASSQQPGESGYGYTF.

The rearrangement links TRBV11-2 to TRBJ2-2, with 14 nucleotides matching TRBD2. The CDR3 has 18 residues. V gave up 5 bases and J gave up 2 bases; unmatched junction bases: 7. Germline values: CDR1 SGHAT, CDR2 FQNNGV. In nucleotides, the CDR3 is TGTGCCAGCAGCCCCCGACTAGCGGGGGGGATTAACACCGGGGAGCTGTTTTTT. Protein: CASSPRLAGGINTGELFF.

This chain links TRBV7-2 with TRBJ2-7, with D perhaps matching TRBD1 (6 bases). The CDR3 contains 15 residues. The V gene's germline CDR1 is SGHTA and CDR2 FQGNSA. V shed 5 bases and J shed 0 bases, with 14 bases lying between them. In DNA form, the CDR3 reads TGTGCCAGCAGCCCAGGACAGAGGAGCTCCTACGAGCAGTACTTC. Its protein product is CASSPGQRSSYEQYF. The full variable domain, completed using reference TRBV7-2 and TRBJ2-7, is GAGVSQSPSNKVTEKGKDVELRCDPISGHTALYWYRQSLGQGLEFLIYFQGNSAPDKSGLPSDRFSAERTGGSVSTLTIQRTQQEDSAVYLCASSPGQRSSYEQYFGPGTRLTVT.

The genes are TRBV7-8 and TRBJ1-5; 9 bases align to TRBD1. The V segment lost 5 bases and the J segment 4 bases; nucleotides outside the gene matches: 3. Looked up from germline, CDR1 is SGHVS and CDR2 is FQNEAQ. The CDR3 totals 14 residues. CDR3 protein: CASSTDRGNQPQHF. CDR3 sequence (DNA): TGTGCCAGCAGCACTGACAGGGGGAATCAGCCCCAGCATTTT.

This chain's CDR3 is CAWSVKADGGYTF. The CDR3 DNA sequence: TGTGCCTGGAGTGTAAAGGCAGACGGGGGCTACACCTTC. This rearrangement joins TRBV30 to TRBJ1-2; D remains unclear. The CDR3 loop spans 13 amino acids. The germline V gene encodes CDR1 GTSNPN and CDR2 SVGIG (reference sequence). V lost 0 bases and J lost 8, with 13 bases in between.

This CDR3 reads CASSLSKLNEQFF. The CDR3 DNA is TGTGCCAGCAGTTTATCGAAACTCAATGAGCAGTTCTTC. This rearrangement joins TRBV27 to TRBJ2-1, with no clear D. Germline-derived CDR1 and CDR2 are MNHEY and SMNVEV (reference sequence). The CDR3 runs to 13 residues. Trimming pared 0 bases from V and 6 bases from J, leaving 6 bases between.

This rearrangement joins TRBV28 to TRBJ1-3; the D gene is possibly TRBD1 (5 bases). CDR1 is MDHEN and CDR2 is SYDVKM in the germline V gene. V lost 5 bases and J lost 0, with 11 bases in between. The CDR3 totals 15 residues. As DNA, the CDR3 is TGTGCCAGCAGTGCCAGGGATCGCTCTGGAAACACCATATATTTT. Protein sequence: CASSARDRSGNTIYF.

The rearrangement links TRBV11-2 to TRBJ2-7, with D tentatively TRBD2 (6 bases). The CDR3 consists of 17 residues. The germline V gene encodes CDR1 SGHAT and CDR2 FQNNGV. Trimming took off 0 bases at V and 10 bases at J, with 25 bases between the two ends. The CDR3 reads CASSLDRVGLARIRQYF. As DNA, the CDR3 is TGTGCCAGCAGCTTAGATCGGGTGGGGCTAGCGCGGATTAGACAGTACTTC.

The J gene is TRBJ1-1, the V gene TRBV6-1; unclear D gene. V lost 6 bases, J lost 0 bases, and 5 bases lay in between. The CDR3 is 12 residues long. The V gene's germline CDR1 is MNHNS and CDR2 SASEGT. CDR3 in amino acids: CASRLMNTEAFF. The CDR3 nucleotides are TGTGCCAGCAGACTGATGAACACTGAAGCTTTCTTT.

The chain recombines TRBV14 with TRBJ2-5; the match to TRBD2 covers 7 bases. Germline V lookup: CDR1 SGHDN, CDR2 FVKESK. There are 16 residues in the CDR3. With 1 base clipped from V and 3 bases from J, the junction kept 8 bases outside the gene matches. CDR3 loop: CASSQGPGGGEETQYF. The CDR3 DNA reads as TGTGCCAGCAGCCAAGGGCCCGGCGGGGGTGAAGAGACCCAGTACTTC.